The 30 T cell receptor beta chains below come from one sample, sequenced in a study of T cell responses to AZD1222 COVID-19 vaccine (dated by TCRdb to the early 2020s). The sample's time point label is to be understood as: baseline before first vaccination. Library preparation used the immunoSEQ multiplex PCR assay. TCRdb re-hosts the immuneACCESS table, in-frame sequences only. Its copies lack some clones; in the studies checked, an unresolved V gene accounts for under half of them, and the cause for the rest is not known. The sample data list roughly 140,000 clones, and approximately 89% of these were observed just once. The ten largest account for 4.7% of the sample. The specimen was peripheral blood, collected on day 0 of AZD1222 vaccination. These receptors were collected from an adult in good health.

This chain joins TRBV3-1 (or the pseudogene TRBV3-2) and TRBJ1-4; possibly TRBD1 for D (5 bases). CDR1 and CDR2 from the germline V gene are LGHDT and YNNKEL (reference sequence). CDR3 length: 16 amino acids. Trimming pared 0 bases from V and 8 bases from J, leaving 16 bases between. CDR3 sequence (DNA): TGTGCCAGCAGCCAAGAAAGGGGAGGGGAAGGAGAAAAACTGTTTTTT. This codes for CASSQERGGEGEKLFF.

The chain joins TRBV29-1 to TRBJ1-1; D is unresolved. V was clipped by 5 bases and J by 0 bases, with 13 bases between them. The CDR3 sequence is 14 residues long. CDR1 and CDR2 from the germline V gene are SQVTM and ANQGSEA. The CDR3 sequence: CSVLGSAMNTEAFF. The CDR3 DNA reads as TGCAGCGTTCTGGGCAGCGCTATGAACACTGAAGCTTTCTTT.

This chain joins TRBV6-4 and TRBJ2-6, with D unclear. The CDR3 runs 16 residues. CDR1 is MRHNA, CDR2 SNTAGT, per germline. Trimming cost V 0 bases and J 0 bases, with 6 bases left between them. In DNA form, the CDR3 reads TGTGCCAGCAGTGACTCGAGAAGCTCTGGGGCCAACGTCCTGACTTTC. It is translated as CASSDSRSSGANVLTF.

V and J are TRBV28 and TRBJ2-1; no reliable D call. V lost 6 bases and J 15 bases, leaving 18 bases between the germline ends. The CDR3 covers 12 residues. Germline V CDR1 and CDR2: MDHEN, SYDVKM. CDR3 DNA: TGTGCCAGCAGCGCCGGCCCTGAAAGGAGGTTCTTC. Translating gives CASSAGPERRFF.

V and J are TRBV3-1 (or the pseudogene TRBV3-2) and TRBJ1-5, with D unresolved. Between the trimmed V and J ends, which lost 3 bases and 0 bases, there was a span of 9 bases. The CDR3 runs 15 residues. CDR1 is LGHDT and CDR2 is YNNKEL in the germline V gene (reference sequence). CDR3 nucleotide sequence: TGTGCCAGCAGCCAGGGAGAGGTTAGCAATCAGCCCCAGCATTTT. Translated, it gives CASSQGEVSNQPQHF.

This rearrangement joins TRBV5-1 to TRBJ1-1, with D perhaps matching TRBD1 (5 bases). The V and J ends lost 0 bases and 6 bases respectively, with 12 bases between them. The CDR3 has 14 amino acids. Germline V gives CDR1 SGHRS, CDR2 YFSETQ. The CDR3 region is CASSLDNGGSEAFF. For the CDR3, the DNA is TGCGCCAGCAGCTTGGATAACGGGGGGTCTGAAGCTTTCTTT.

The chain employs TRBV30 and TRBJ1-1; D is possibly TRBD1 (5 bases). Germline CDR1 GTSNPN, CDR2 SVGIG (reference sequence). Trimming stripped 0 bases from V and 5 bases from J, with 16 bases between. This CDR3 comprises 15 residues. The CDR3 here is CAWSVTGGLWTEAFF. The CDR3 nucleotides read TGTGCCTGGAGTGTGACCGGGGGTCTTTGGACTGAAGCTTTCTTT.

In its sample, this clone was seen once. The chain links TRBV28 to TRBJ1-2; the match to TRBD1 covers 8 bases. Germline CDR1 is MDHEN and CDR2 is SYDVKM. The CDR3 is made up of 16 amino acids. Trimming cost V 3 bases and J 3 bases; bases outside gene matches: 9. The CDR3 region is CASSFSWTGPDYGYTF. The DNA for the CDR3 is TGTGCCAGCAGTTTTAGTTGGACAGGGCCCGACTATGGCTACACCTTC.

The chain carries TRBV7-6 and TRBJ1-2; D is perhaps TRBD1 (5 bases). The CDR3 is 16 residues long. The germline V and J ends were trimmed by 5 bases and 7 bases, with 23 bases remaining between them. CDR1 is SGHVS and CDR2 is FNYEAQ in the germline V gene. CDR3 sequence (DNA): TGTGCCAGCAGCCCGGGGGGTGGCACCTCGAACGGTGGCTACACCTTC. This translates into CASSPGGGTSNGGYTF.

The gene calls are TRBV25-1 and TRBJ1-6; the D is unclear. Germline lookup yields CDR1 MGHDK and CDR2 SYGVNS. V shed 0 bases and J shed 8 bases, with 14 bases lying between them. This CDR3 region has 16 residues. The CDR3 sequence is CASSEYGSPAHSPLHF. The DNA of the CDR3 is TGTGCCAGCAGTGAATACGGCTCCCCCGCCCATTCACCCCTCCACTTT.

The chain links TRBV7-2 to TRBJ1-1; D is unresolved. Trimming stripped 5 bases from V and 1 base from J, with 8 bases between. The CDR3 is 13 residues long. CDR1 and CDR2 from the germline V gene are SGHTA and FQGNSA. The CDR3 is CASSRGWNTEAFF. The CDR3 nucleotides are TGTGCCAGCAGCCGCGGGTGGAACACTGAAGCTTTCTTT. Full variable domain (outside the CDR3, taken from reference TRBV7-2 and TRBJ1-1): GAGVSQSPSNKVTEKGKDVELRCDPISGHTALYWYRQSLGQGLEFLIYFQGNSAPDKSGLPSDRFSAERTGGSVSTLTIQRTQQEDSAVYLCASSRGWNTEAFFGQGTRLTVV.

The chain employs TRBV2 and TRBJ2-7; a weak D match, TRBD2 (5 bases). The V end was cut by 8 bases, the J end by 2 bases, with 13 bases between. CDR3 length: 13 amino acids. Germline V lookup: CDR1 SNHLY, CDR2 FYNNEI. The CDR3 protein is CASAPLATYEQYF. CDR3 DNA sequence: TGTGCCAGCGCCCCGCTAGCCACCTACGAGCAGTACTTC.

The rearrangement uses TRBV27 and TRBJ2-2; D call uncertain. The CDR3 has 13 amino acids. V lost 3 bases to trimming and J lost 3 bases, with 5 bases between them. CDR1 is MNHEY, CDR2 SMNVEV, per germline (reference sequence). Written as DNA, the CDR3 is TGTGCCAGCAGTTTTGACGACACCGGGGAGCTGTTTTTT. Translating gives CASSFDDTGELFF.

The V gene is TRBV5-5, the J gene TRBJ2-7, with D possibly matching TRBD2 (5 bases). Germline V gene data show CDR1 as SGHKS and CDR2 as YYEKEE (reference sequence). Trimming shortened V by 1 base and J by 7 bases, and 15 bases separated the two germline ends. This CDR3 is 14 amino acids long. The CDR3 sequence is CASSLFLETGEQYF. The CDR3 DNA reads TGTGCCAGCAGCTTGTTTCTAGAAACGGGAGAGCAGTACTTC.

The chain joins TRBV4-1 to TRBJ1-4, with a possible D match to TRBD1 (5 bases). The germline V gene has CDR1 MGHRA and CDR2 YSYEKL. V was clipped by 1 base and J by 5 bases, with 17 bases between them. The CDR3 totals 17 residues. The CDR3 bases are TGCGCCAGCAGCCAAGTCGACCTGGTGGGGGTGAATGAAAAACTGTTTTTT. Its translation: CASSQVDLVGVNEKLFF.

The chain couples TRBV21-1 to TRBJ2-7; TRBD2, as called in the table, went unchecked against the DNA. TRBV21-1 is a recognized pseudogene. This CDR3 contains 16 residues. CDR3 coding DNA: TGTGCCAGCAGCAAGGGTCCTAGCGGGTCCTCCTACGAGCAGTACTTC. Protein sequence: CASSKGPSGSSYEQYF.

The gene calls are TRBV7-2 and TRBJ2-2; D not resolved. Germline V gene sequence: CDR1 SGHTA, CDR2 FQGNSA. V lost 3 bases and J lost 4, with 6 bases in between. The CDR3 has 13 residues. CDR3 coding DNA: TGTGCCAGCAGCTTCCAGGTCACCGGGGAGCTGTTTTTT. Protein sequence: CASSFQVTGELFF.

The J gene is TRBJ2-7, the V gene TRBV14; maybe TRBD2 (6 bases). V lost 1 base to trimming and J lost 6 bases, with 10 bases between them. The CDR3 has 13 amino acids. Germline V gene lookup returns CDR1 SGHDN and CDR2 FVKESK. For the CDR3, the DNA is TGTGCCAGCAGCCAAGCGGGAGTTGGCGAGCAGTACTTC. Amino acids: CASSQAGVGEQYF.

The V gene is TRBV2, the J gene TRBJ1-2; the match to TRBD1 covers 8 bases. CDR3 size: 15 residues. Germline V lookup: CDR1 SNHLY, CDR2 FYNNEI. The V segment lost 6 bases and the J segment 5 bases; nucleotides outside the gene matches: 11. DNA of the CDR3: TGTGCCAGCAGCGGGACAGGCGGGATGGGTTATGGCTACACCTTC. It encodes CASSGTGGMGYGYTF.

The chain has TRBV5-1 and TRBJ2-1; 9 nucleotides line up with TRBD2. The CDR3 runs 15 residues. With 0 bases clipped from V and 7 bases from J, the junction kept 5 bases outside the gene matches. Germline V gene lookup returns CDR1 SGHRS and CDR2 YFSETQ. CDR3 in amino acids: CASSLVTSGGNEQFF. As DNA, the CDR3 is TGCGCCAGCAGCTTGGTGACTAGCGGAGGGAATGAGCAGTTCTTC.

The chain is built from TRBV6-6 and TRBJ1-1; 7 bases align to TRBD1. V lost 2 bases and J lost 0; bases outside the gene matches: 6. CDR3 size: 16 residues. Germline V gene data show CDR1 as MNHNY and CDR2 as SVGAGI (reference sequence). This CDR3 reads CASSYGLTGMNTEAFF. CDR3 sequence (DNA): TGTGCCAGCAGTTACGGGTTGACAGGGATGAACACTGAAGCTTTCTTT.

The genes are TRBV9 and TRBJ1-1, with D possibly being TRBD1 (5 bases). Deletions cut 1 base from V and 3 bases from J, with 13 bases between. Germline CDR1 and CDR2: SGDLS and YYNGEE. CDR3 length: 15 residues. The CDR3 nucleotides read TGTGCCAGCAGCGTATCCGACGGGGGGGACACTGAAGCTTTCTTT. It is translated as CASSVSDGGDTEAFF.

This sequence joins TRBV5-1 and TRBJ1-2; perhaps TRBD1 as D (6 bases). The CDR3 is 13 amino acids. Germline assignment: CDR1 SGHRS and CDR2 YFSETQ. The V gene lost 2 bases and the J gene lost 8 bases, with 13 bases spanning the gap. DNA of the CDR3: TGCGCCAGCAGCTTCACCGGACAGCCGGGCTACACCTTC. Residues: CASSFTGQPGYTF.

This sequence joins TRBV21-1 and TRBJ1-2. TRBV21-1 is annotated as a pseudogene. This CDR3 comprises 14 residues. The chain's CDR3 is CASRGLSEGYGYTF. In DNA form, the CDR3 reads TGTGCCAGCCGGGGACTTTCGGAGGGCTATGGCTACACCTTC.

The chain recombines TRBV19 with TRBJ2-5; D not resolved. The CDR3 has 16 amino acids. V lost 1 base and J lost 1, with 13 bases in between. Germline values: CDR1 LNHDA, CDR2 SQIVND (reference sequence). The CDR3 DNA sequence: TGTGCCAGTAGTATAGGGTCAGCAGCCCTCCAAGAGACCCAGTACTTC. Its translation is CASSIGSAALQETQYF.

Comments on this clone: Compared with germline, one end of the junction differs, possibly owing to a read error. The chain carries TRBV7-7 and TRBJ2-5, with D possibly being TRBD2 (6 bases). The CDR3 length is 13 residues. Germline V gene lookup returns CDR1 SSHAT and CDR2 FNYEAQ (reference sequence). The CDR3 sequence: CASSLGGRETQYF. CDR3 sequence (DNA): TGTGCTAGCAGCTTGGGGGGTAGGGAGACCCAGTACTTC.

The chain uses TRBV19 and TRBJ1-2; D remains unclear. Trimming removed 0 bases at V and 5 bases at J, with 7 bases between. Germline loops: CDR1 LNHDA, CDR2 SQIVND (reference sequence). CDR3 length: 13 residues. CDR3 amino acids: CASSIDLNYGYTF. The CDR3, as DNA: TGTGCCAGTAGTATAGATCTTAATTATGGCTACACCTTC.

V gene TRBV12-3 or TRBV12-4 combines with J gene TRBJ2-2; D remains unclear. Deletions cut 2 bases from V and 6 bases from J, with 7 bases between. The CDR3 totals 13 residues. CDR3 protein: CASSLTGPGELFF. In nucleotides, the CDR3 is TGTGCCAGCAGTTTAACGGGTCCCGGGGAGCTGTTTTTT.

The chain employs TRBV19 and TRBJ1-5, with 7 nucleotides matching TRBD1. Looked up from germline, CDR1 is LNHDA and CDR2 is SQIVND (reference sequence). The CDR3 is made up of 14 amino acids. The V segment lost 5 bases and the J segment 6 bases; nucleotides outside the gene matches: 7. The CDR3 DNA is TGTGCCAGTAGTCCCCGACAGGGACCTCAGCCCCAGCATTTT. Residues: CASSPRQGPQPQHF.

This clone was seen a single time. The V call is TRBV25-1, the J call TRBJ2-7; D is possibly TRBD1 (5 bases). This CDR3 has 12 amino acids. The V gene's germline CDR1 is MGHDK and CDR2 SYGVNS. Trimming shortened V by 7 bases and J by 1 base, and 8 bases separated the two germline ends. In DNA form, the CDR3 reads TGTGCCAGCAACCAGGGATCCTACGAGCAGTACTTC. Encoded protein: CASNQGSYEQYF.